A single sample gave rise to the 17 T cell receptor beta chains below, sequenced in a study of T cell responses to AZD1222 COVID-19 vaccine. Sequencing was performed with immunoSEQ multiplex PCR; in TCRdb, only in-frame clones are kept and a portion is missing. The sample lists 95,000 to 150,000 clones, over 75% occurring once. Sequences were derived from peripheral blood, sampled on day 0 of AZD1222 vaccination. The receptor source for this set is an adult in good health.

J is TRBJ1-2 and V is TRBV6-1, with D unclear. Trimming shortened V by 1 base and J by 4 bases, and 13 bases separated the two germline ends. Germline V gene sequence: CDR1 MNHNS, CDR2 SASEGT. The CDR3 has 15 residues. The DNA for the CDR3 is TGTGCCAGCAGTGAAGTTAGCGGGGAAAGCTATGGCTACACCTTC. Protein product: CASSEVSGESYGYTF.

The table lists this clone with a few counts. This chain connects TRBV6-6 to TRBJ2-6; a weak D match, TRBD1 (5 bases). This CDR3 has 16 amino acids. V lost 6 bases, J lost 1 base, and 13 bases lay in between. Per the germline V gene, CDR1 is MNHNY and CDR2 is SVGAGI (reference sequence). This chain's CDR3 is CASSGDSPSGANVLTF. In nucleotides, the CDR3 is TGTGCCAGCAGCGGTGACAGCCCTTCTGGGGCCAACGTCCTGACTTTC.

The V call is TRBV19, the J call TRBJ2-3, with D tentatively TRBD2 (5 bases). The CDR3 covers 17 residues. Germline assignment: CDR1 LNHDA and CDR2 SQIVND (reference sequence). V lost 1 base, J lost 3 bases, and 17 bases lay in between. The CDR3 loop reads CASSIGGGRRGTDTQYF. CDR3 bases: TGTGCCAGTAGTATAGGAGGTGGCCGCCGAGGGACAGATACGCAGTATTTT. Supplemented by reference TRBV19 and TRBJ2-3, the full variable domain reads DGGITQSPKYLFRKEGQNVTLSCEQNLNHDAMYWYRQDPGQGLRLIYYSQIVNDFQKGDIAEGYSVSREKKESFPLTVTSAQKNPTAFYLCASSIGGGRRGTDTQYFGPGTRLTVL.

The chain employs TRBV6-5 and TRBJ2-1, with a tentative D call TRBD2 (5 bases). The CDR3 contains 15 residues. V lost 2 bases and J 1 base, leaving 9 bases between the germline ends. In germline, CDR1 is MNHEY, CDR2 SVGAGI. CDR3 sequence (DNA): TGTGCCAGCAGTTACGATCGGGGTTCCTACAATGAGCAGTTCTTC. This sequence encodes CASSYDRGSYNEQFF.

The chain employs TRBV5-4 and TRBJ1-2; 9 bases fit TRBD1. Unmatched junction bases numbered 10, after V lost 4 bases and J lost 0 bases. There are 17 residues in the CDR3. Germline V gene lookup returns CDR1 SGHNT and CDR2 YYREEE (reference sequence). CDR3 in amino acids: CASSRDGTGPSNYGYTF. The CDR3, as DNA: TGTGCCAGCAGCCGTGACGGGACAGGGCCTTCTAACTATGGCTACACCTTC.

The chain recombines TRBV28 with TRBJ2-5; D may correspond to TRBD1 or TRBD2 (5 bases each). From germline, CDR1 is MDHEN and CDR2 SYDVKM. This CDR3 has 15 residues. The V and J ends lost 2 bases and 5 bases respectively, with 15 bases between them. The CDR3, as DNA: TGTGCCAGCAGTTTACGAGGCCAGGGAGACGAGACCCAGTACTTC. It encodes CASSLRGQGDETQYF.

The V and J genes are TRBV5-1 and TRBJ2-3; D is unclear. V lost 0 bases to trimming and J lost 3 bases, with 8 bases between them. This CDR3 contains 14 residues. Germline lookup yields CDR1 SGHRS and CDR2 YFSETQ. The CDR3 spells CASSLGPVTDTQYF. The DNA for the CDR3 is TGCGCCAGCAGCTTGGGGCCCGTGACAGATACGCAGTATTTT.

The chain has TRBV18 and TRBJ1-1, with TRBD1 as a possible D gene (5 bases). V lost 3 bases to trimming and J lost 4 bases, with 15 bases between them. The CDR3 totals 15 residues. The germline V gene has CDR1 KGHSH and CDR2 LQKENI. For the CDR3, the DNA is TGTGCCAGCTCACCCCCGTCCCAGGGAGGCACTGAAGCTTTCTTT. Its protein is CASSPPSQGGTEAFF. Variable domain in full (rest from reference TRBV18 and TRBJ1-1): NAGVMQNPRHLVRRRGQEARLRCSPMKGHSHVYWYRQLPEEGLKFMVYLQKENIIDESGMPKERFSAEFPKEGPSILRIQQVVRGDSAAYFCASSPPSQGGTEAFFGQGTRLTVV.

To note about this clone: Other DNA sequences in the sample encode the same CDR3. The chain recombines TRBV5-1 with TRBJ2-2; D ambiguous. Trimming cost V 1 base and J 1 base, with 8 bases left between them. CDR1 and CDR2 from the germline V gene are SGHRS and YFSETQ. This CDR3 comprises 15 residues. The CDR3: CASSLLAGNTGELFF. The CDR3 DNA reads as TGCGCCAGCAGCTTGTTGGCAGGGAACACCGGGGAGCTGTTTTTT.

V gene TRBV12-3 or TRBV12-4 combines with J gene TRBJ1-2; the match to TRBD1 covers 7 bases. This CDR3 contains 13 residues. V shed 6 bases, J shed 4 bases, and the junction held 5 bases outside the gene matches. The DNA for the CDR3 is TGTGCCAGCAGCCGGGGGACAGCCTATGGCTACACCTTC. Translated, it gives CASSRGTAYGYTF.

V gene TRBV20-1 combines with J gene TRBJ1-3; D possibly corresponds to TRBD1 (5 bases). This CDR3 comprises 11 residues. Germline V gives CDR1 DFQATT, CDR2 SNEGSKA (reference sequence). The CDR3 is CLGALGDTIYF. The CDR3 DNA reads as TGCCTTGGTGCTTTGGGGGACACCATATATTTT.

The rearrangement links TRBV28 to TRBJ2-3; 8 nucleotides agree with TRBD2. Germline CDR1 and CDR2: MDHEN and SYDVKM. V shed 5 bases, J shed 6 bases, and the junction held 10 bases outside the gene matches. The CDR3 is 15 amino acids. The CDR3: CASSIPLAGGDTQYF. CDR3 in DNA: TGTGCCAGCAGTATACCGCTAGCGGGTGGTGATACGCAGTATTTT.

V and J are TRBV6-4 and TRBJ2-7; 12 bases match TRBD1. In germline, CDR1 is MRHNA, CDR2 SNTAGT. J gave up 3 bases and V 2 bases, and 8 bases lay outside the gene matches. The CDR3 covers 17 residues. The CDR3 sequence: CASSDPGQGAPRYEQYF. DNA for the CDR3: TGTGCCAGCAGTGACCCGGGACAGGGGGCTCCGCGCTACGAGCAGTACTTC.

The CDR3 is CASSPQSLAGRAGTDTQYF. Here the CDR3 DNA reads TGTGCCAGCTCACCACAGAGTCTAGCGGGAAGAGCAGGTACAGATACGCAGTATTTT. The rearrangement links TRBV18 to TRBJ2-3; 9 positions match TRBD2. Germline CDR1 reads KGHSH; CDR2 reads LQKENI. The CDR3 spans 19 residues. V dropped 1 base and J dropped 3; count of bases not matched to a gene: 14.

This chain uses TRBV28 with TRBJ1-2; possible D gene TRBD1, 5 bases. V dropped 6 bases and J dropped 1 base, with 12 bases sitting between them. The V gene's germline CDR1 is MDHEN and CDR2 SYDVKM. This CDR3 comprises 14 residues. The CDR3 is CASRQGVNNYGYTF. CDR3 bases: TGTGCCAGCAGACAAGGGGTAAATAACTATGGCTACACCTTC.

CDR3 residues: CASSPLGVDTEAFF. CDR3 coding DNA: TGTGCCAGCAGCCCCTTAGGGGTGGACACTGAAGCTTTCTTT. This chain joins TRBV14 and TRBJ1-1; D possibly corresponds to TRBD1 (5 bases). Germline V gene sequence: CDR1 SGHDN, CDR2 FVKESK. V was trimmed by 4 bases and J by 3 bases, leaving 12 bases between them. This CDR3 has 14 amino acids.

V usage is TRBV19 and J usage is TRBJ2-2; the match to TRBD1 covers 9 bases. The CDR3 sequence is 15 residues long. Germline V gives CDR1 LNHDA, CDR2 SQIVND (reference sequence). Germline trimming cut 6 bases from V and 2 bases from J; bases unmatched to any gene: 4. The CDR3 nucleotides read TGTGCCAGTAGAGGGACAGGGATCAACACCGGGGAGCTGTTTTTT. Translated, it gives CASRGTGINTGELFF.